This T cell receptor beta chain was obtained from a study of regulatory T cells in long-lasting Graves disease. About the research overall: Prior antithyroid drug treatment in newly diagnosed Graves' patients lasted under 3 months.

General observations from the study: Among persistent patients, a larger number of public clonotypes were shared (around 2,700) than among newly diagnosed patients (roughly 910).

Germline CDR1 ENHRY, CDR2 SYGVKD. This CDR3 spans 15 amino acids. J gave up 6 bases and V 7 bases, and 10 bases lay outside the gene matches. This clonotype was seen ten or more times. Its antigen remains unidentified. Time point meaning: newly diagnosed GD, antithyroid drugs for less than 3 months. PBMC-derived RNA was used for the TCR library. Investigators prepared the TCR beta libraries by applying iRepertoire HTBI primers and Arm-PCR of CDR3 regions. TCRdb passed the multiplex PCR reads through MiXCR, listing each CDR3 protein once. There are 320,000 or so distinct CDR3 sequences in the sample; about a sixth occur only once, and approximately 35% lies in the top ten.

The TCR comes from a female donor with Graves disease. The sequenced sample was peripheral blood mononuclear cells (PBMCs), obtained at new diagnosis, from a patient treated with antithyroid drugs. The chain couples TRBV10-3 to TRBJ2-1, with 9 bases fitting TRBD2. CDR3 DNA sequence: TGTGCCATCACCCCGGATAGCGGGAGTGGCAATGAGCAGTTCTTC. Translation gives CAITPDSGSGNEQFF.